Listed here are 29 T cell receptor beta chains from one sample, sequenced in a study of blood T cell repertoires in COVID-19. Some clones are missing from TCRdb's copy, which holds only in-frame ones; the method was immunoSEQ multiplex PCR. Here the sample spans roughly 240,000 clones, 70% to 90% being singletons. The sample consisted of peripheral blood. Receptors were obtained from a man aged 18 to 29 with active or convalescent COVID-19.

V gene TRBV5-1 combines with J gene TRBJ2-4; a weak D match, TRBD1 (5 bases). The V gene lost 0 bases and the J gene lost 6 bases, with 7 bases spanning the gap. This CDR3 is 13 amino acids long. Germline V gives CDR1 SGHRS, CDR2 YFSETQ. The chain's CDR3 is CASSLGQINIQYF. In DNA form, the CDR3 reads TGCGCCAGCAGCTTGGGACAGATAAACATTCAGTACTTC.

The chain joins TRBV7-9 to TRBJ1-2; the match to TRBD1 covers 7 bases. Per germline, CDR1 SEHNR and CDR2 FQNEAQ (reference sequence). CDR3 length: 13 amino acids. J was trimmed by 5 bases and V by 5 bases; bases with no gene match: 5. The CDR3 coding sequence is TGTGCCAGCAGCCAAGGACAGGTTTATGGCTACACCTTC. Translation: CASSQGQVYGYTF.

V is TRBV5-1 and J is TRBJ1-5; 9 bases match TRBD1. The CDR3 extends over 16 amino acids. After removal of 4 bases from V and 3 bases from J, the junction contained 8 bases not matched to a gene. Germline lookup yields CDR1 SGHRS and CDR2 YFSETQ. The CDR3, as DNA: TGCGCCAGCAGCCCCGGGACAGGGAGAACCAATCAGCCCCAGCATTTT. Encoded protein: CASSPGTGRTNQPQHF.

V gene TRBV28 combines with J gene TRBJ2-2, with 7 positions matching TRBD1. The CDR3 sequence is 14 residues long. Trimming at V came to 5 bases and at J to 5 bases, leaving 5 bases not matched to a gene. The V gene's germline CDR1 is MDHEN and CDR2 SYDVKM. CDR3 residues: CASSPPGGTGELFF. The CDR3 DNA reads as TGTGCCAGCAGTCCCCCAGGGGGAACCGGGGAGCTGTTTTTT.

This chain links TRBV11-3 with TRBJ2-3, with D perhaps matching TRBD1 (6 bases). The ends were cut back, 5 bases at V and 3 bases at J, with 15 bases in the middle. Germline values: CDR1 SGHNT, CDR2 YENEEA. This CDR3 has 15 residues. CDR3 in amino acids: CASSLTGPGTDTQYF. CDR3 nucleotides: TGTGCCAGCAGCCTGACAGGTCCAGGAACAGATACGCAGTATTTT.

The chain combines TRBV14 with TRBJ2-4; D is possibly TRBD2 (5 bases). V was clipped by 2 bases and J by 6 bases, with 14 bases between them. The CDR3 is 15 amino acids. The V gene's germline CDR1 is SGHDN and CDR2 FVKESK. The CDR3 region has the DNA TGTGCCAGCAGCCAAATTCAGGCCGGAGGAAACATTCAGTACTTC. Its protein product is CASSQIQAGGNIQYF.

The chain employs TRBV5-4 and TRBJ2-3, with 7 bases aligning to TRBD1. CDR3 length equals 13 residues. V trimming: 4 bases; J trimming: 4 bases; junction bases outside the gene matches: 3. Looked up from germline, CDR1 is SGHNT and CDR2 is YYREEE (reference sequence). CDR3 in DNA: TGTGCCAGCAGCCTCCAGGGGGCAGATACGCAGTATTTT. Translation gives CASSLQGADTQYF.

This chain connects TRBV7-3 to TRBJ2-2; the match to TRBD1 covers 10 bases. V shed 5 bases and J 5 bases; nucleotides not matched to a gene: 8. The CDR3 totals 16 residues. Germline loops: CDR1 SGHTA, CDR2 FQGTGA. The CDR3: CASSPTGGVLTGELFF. The CDR3 bases are TGTGCCAGCAGCCCGACAGGGGGCGTTTTAACCGGGGAGCTGTTTTTT.

The genes are TRBV24-1 and TRBJ1-3; no firm D call. This CDR3 has 16 amino acids. Between the trimmed V and J ends, which lost 0 bases and 0 bases, there was a span of 8 bases. The germline V gene encodes CDR1 KGHDR and CDR2 SFDVKD. The CDR3 DNA is TGTGCCACCAGTGATTTGCCCCCCAGCTCTGGAAACACCATATATTTT. Protein product: CATSDLPPSSGNTIYF.

V is TRBV18 and J is TRBJ1-1; D is unclear. Germline values: CDR1 KGHSH, CDR2 LQKENI. Trimming left V 1 base short and J 7 bases short, with 22 bases between. The CDR3 is made up of 17 amino acids. The CDR3 region has the DNA TGTGCCAGCTCACCACTCTATAAGGCGGCAGCCCTCTTTGAAGCTTTCTTT. Its translation: CASSPLYKAAALFEAFF.

The chain carries TRBV11-3 and TRBJ2-2, with D uncertain. The CDR3 is 13 residues long. In germline, CDR1 is SGHNT, CDR2 YENEEA. Trimming pared 5 bases from V and 7 bases from J, leaving 11 bases between. The CDR3 is CASSPPTYGELFF. The DNA for the CDR3 is TGTGCCAGCAGCCCCCCCACTTACGGGGAGCTGTTTTTT.

CDR3 DNA sequence: TGTGCCACCAGTGACGGGACAGGGGGAAGAATAGCGATCGGCACCGGGGAGCTGTTTTTT. Residues: CATSDGTGGRIAIGTGELFF. V usage is TRBV24-1 and J usage is TRBJ2-2, with TRBD1 identical over 11 bases. The CDR3 runs 20 residues. Unmatched junction bases numbered 16, after V lost 4 bases and J lost 4 bases. CDR1 and CDR2 (germline): KGHDR, SFDVKD.

V is TRBV10-1 and J is TRBJ2-7; 7 bases align to TRBD2. The germline V gene encodes CDR1 WNHNN and CDR2 SYGVQD (reference sequence). J lost 6 bases, V lost 6 bases, and 8 bases had no gene match. The CDR3 has 13 residues. The CDR3: CASSLGGIGEQYF. Written as DNA, the CDR3 is TGCGCCAGCAGCTTGGGGGGGATAGGCGAGCAGTACTTC.

V gene TRBV15 combines with J gene TRBJ1-2; TRBD1 matches at 9 bases. V dropped 0 bases and J dropped 8; count of bases not matched to a gene: 16. In germline, CDR1 is LNHNV, CDR2 YYDKDF (reference sequence). The CDR3 totals 18 residues. CDR3 in DNA: TGTGCCACCAGCAGAGAGCTAAGGACAGGGGCCTCTGGTCGGGGCTACACCTTC. Translating gives CATSRELRTGASGRGYTF. Full variable domain (missing parts from reference TRBV15 and TRBJ1-2): DAMVIQNPRYQVTQFGKPVTLSCSQTLNHNVMYWYQQKSSQAPKLLFHYYDKDFNNEADTPDNFQSRRPNTSFCFLDIRSPGLGDTAMYLCATSRELRTGASGRGYTFGSGTRLTVV.

This clone was observed a single time. As DNA, the CDR3 is TGTGCCGGAACCGGGTCGACTAACTATGGCTACACCTTC. It yields the protein CAGTGSTNYGYTF. The chain combines TRBV30 with TRBJ1-2; no clear D. CDR3 length equals 13 residues. The germline CDR1 and CDR2 sequences are GTSNPN and SVGIG (reference sequence). Trimming cost V 8 bases and J 0 bases, with 13 bases left between them.

This clone came up once. The chain recombines TRBV11-1 with TRBJ2-3, with D unresolved. The CDR3 covers 13 residues. Trimming removed 0 bases from V and 6 bases from J, with 7 bases in between. Germline values: CDR1 SGHAT, CDR2 FQDESV (reference sequence). The CDR3 here is CASSLARYDTQYF. The CDR3 coding sequence is TGTGCCAGCAGCTTAGCGCGATATGATACGCAGTATTTT.

This sequence joins TRBV5-6 and TRBJ2-1, with TRBD2 matching over 11 bases. The CDR3 has 14 amino acids. The J segment lost 9 bases and the V segment lost 2 bases, leaving 4 bases of the junction unmatched. CDR1 and CDR2 (germline): SGHDT, YYEEEE. CDR3 in amino acids: CASSFIAGGLEQFF. CDR3 coding DNA: TGTGCCAGCAGCTTCATAGCGGGAGGGCTTGAGCAGTTCTTC.

The chain uses TRBV11-3 and TRBJ2-7; a weak D match, TRBD2 (5 bases). Germline CDR1 SGHNT, CDR2 YENEEA. The CDR3 is made up of 15 amino acids. Trimming stripped 1 base from V and 3 bases from J, with 13 bases between. Here the CDR3 reads CASSLGPSIFYEQYF. As DNA, the CDR3 is TGTGCCAGCAGCTTAGGCCCTAGCATCTTCTACGAGCAGTACTTC.

J is TRBJ1-4 and V is TRBV30; D ambiguous. The V and J ends lost 5 bases and 4 bases respectively, with 11 bases between them. There are 13 residues in the CDR3. Per the germline V gene, CDR1 is GTSNPN and CDR2 is SVGIG (reference sequence). The CDR3 here is CAWPPEINEKLFF. CDR3 nucleotide sequence: TGTGCCTGGCCCCCGGAGATTAATGAAAAACTGTTTTTT. Drawing the rest from reference TRBV30 and TRBJ1-4, the complete variable domain is SQTIHQWPATLVQPVGSPLSLECTVEGTSNPNLYWYRQAAGRGLQLLFYSVGIGQISSEVPQNLSASRPQDRQFILSSKKLLLSDSGFYLCAWPPEINEKLFFGSGTQLSVL.

This clone was seen only a few times. The chain uses TRBV9 and TRBJ1-6; D is perhaps TRBD1 (5 bases). The V and J ends lost 4 bases and 14 bases respectively, with 13 bases between them. The CDR3 length is 12 residues. Germline V CDR1 and CDR2: SGDLS, YYNGEE. The CDR3 sequence: CASSPGQGTLHF. The CDR3 DNA sequence: TGTGCCAGCAGCCCAGGGCAGGGAACCCTCCACTTT. Variable domain in full (rest from reference TRBV9 and TRBJ1-6): DSGVTQTPKHLITATGQRVTLRCSPRSGDLSVYWYQQSLDQGLQFLIQYYNGEERAKGNILERFSAQQFPDLHSELNLSSLELGDSALYFCASSPGQGTLHFGNGTRLTVT.

The chain has TRBV14 and TRBJ1-1, with a tentative D call TRBD1 (5 bases). CDR1 is SGHDN and CDR2 is FVKESK in the germline V gene. V lost 5 bases, J lost 4 bases, and 11 bases lay in between. The CDR3 spans 13 residues. For the CDR3, the DNA is TGTGCCAGCAGCGCTCTAGGGGCCACTGAAGCTTTCTTT. This encodes CASSALGATEAFF.

This rearrangement joins TRBV29-1 to TRBJ1-5; D uncertain. CDR3 length: 13 residues. V lost 7 bases and J 3 bases, leaving 13 bases between the germline ends. Germline CDR1 is SQVTM and CDR2 is ANQGSEA. Written as DNA, the CDR3 is TGCAGCGCTGGCCCGGGGATCAATCAGCCCCAGCATTTT. It is translated as CSAGPGINQPQHF.

The genes are TRBV4-1 and TRBJ1-5, with D possibly being TRBD1 (6 bases). CDR1 and CDR2 (germline): MGHRA, YSYEKL. The CDR3 covers 14 residues. Trimming cost V 5 bases and J 5 bases, with 13 bases left between them. The CDR3 DNA is TGCGCCAGCAGCTCGCAGGGGATGGATCAGCCCCAGCATTTT. This encodes CASSSQGMDQPQHF.

This clone was detected a few times. Other DNA variants within this sample encode the same CDR3. In DNA form, the CDR3 reads TGCGCCAGCAGCCAGGGGCCGGGCTACGAGCAGTACTTC. This gives the protein CASSQGPGYEQYF. The chain combines TRBV4-1 with TRBJ2-7; D may be TRBD1 (5 bases). V was pared by 3 bases and J by 3 bases, with 9 bases between. CDR3 length equals 13 residues. Germline CDR1 is MGHRA and CDR2 is YSYEKL.

V is TRBV10-3 and J is TRBJ2-1, with D uncertain. The CDR3 has 12 amino acids. Trimming cost V 4 bases and J 7 bases, with 8 bases left between them. CDR1 and CDR2 (germline): ENHRY, SYGVKD. The CDR3 nucleotides are TGTGCCATCAGTGCGCCTAGTAATGAGCAGTTCTTC. Translated, it gives CAISAPSNEQFF.

The chain couples TRBV24-1 to TRBJ2-3, with 10 positions matching TRBD2. V shed 3 bases and J 1 base; nucleotides not matched to a gene: 15. From germline, CDR1 is KGHDR and CDR2 SFDVKD. The CDR3 has 20 residues. The chain's CDR3 is CATSDTSGTSGVHGTDTQYF. The CDR3 bases are TGTGCCACCAGTGATACTAGCGGGACTTCAGGGGTACACGGCACAGATACGCAGTATTTT.

The chain is built from TRBV11-3 and TRBJ2-2, with 7 bases that match TRBD1. CDR1 is SGHNT, CDR2 YENEEA, per germline. Trimming removed 5 bases from V and 1 base from J; junction bases left unmatched: 4. The length of the CDR3 is 15 residues. In DNA, the CDR3 is TGTGCCAGCAGCACCCGGACAGGGAACACCGGGGAGCTGTTTTTT. It codes for CASSTRTGNTGELFF.

For this clone: This may be a read error: a much more frequent sequence differs by one nucleotide. At the DNA level, this CDR3 is encoded by other sequences in the same sample as well. CDR3: CASSEGTGGTDTQYF. The DNA of the CDR3 is TGTGCCAGCAGTGAAGGGACAGGGGGCACAGATACGCAGTATTTT. The gene calls are TRBV6-1 and TRBJ2-3; 9 bases align to TRBD1. Germline V lookup: CDR1 MNHNS, CDR2 SASEGT. With V trimmed by 1 base and J by 1 base, 0 bases remained unmatched. The CDR3 has 15 amino acids.

The chain has TRBV27 and TRBJ1-2; 8 bases agree with TRBD1. Germline CDR1 MNHEY, CDR2 SMNVEV (reference sequence). V was pared by 3 bases and J by 8 bases, with 8 bases of the junction left unmatched. This CDR3 spans 14 amino acids. This CDR3 is CASSLNRGNFGYTF. For the CDR3, the DNA is TGTGCCAGCAGTTTGAACAGGGGGAATTTCGGCTACACCTTC.